This T cell receptor beta chain was captured by sequencing in a study of blood T cells in healthy people across ages (dated by TCRdb to the mid-2010s). Describing the broader study: In model experiments, template switching captured about one uniquely barcoded TCR beta cDNA molecule for every two T cells. The study analyzed two additional independent replicas of 1 million unique cDNA reads from the same blood draw for two donors, one aged 18 to 30 and one aged 80 or older. Age-related changes in TCR beta repertoire diversity were measured in the study by deep sequencing normalized with unique cDNA molecular identifiers. The donors were split into four age groups: young (average around 15 years), middle-aged (39), aged (roughly 65) and long-lived (about 74). To avoid experimental bias, donors of different ages were randomly spread across the sequencing lanes. The paper as a whole reports these results and caveats: A strong correlation was found between observed TCR beta diversity and the percentage of naive T cells measured by flow cytometry. Total diversity estimates from one million sequenced T cells were considered lower bounds and underestimates. The long-lived group showed more naive CD4+ T cells, fewer expanded clones and increased TCR diversity than the aged group, suggesting age selection. Observed TCR beta diversity per million T cells fell roughly linearly with age, and a significant reduction was already apparent by age approximately 41. Donor CMV infection status was unknown, potentially confounding age-related changes in expanded clonotypes. Bulk unsorted PBMC profiling prevented conclusive comparison of naive and antigen-experienced compartments.

From a lookup of the germline V gene, CDR1 and CDR2 are SGHRS and YFSETQ. Trimming takes 3 bases from V and 3 bases from J, and the germline ends sit 9 bases apart. The CDR3 runs 13 residues from the cysteine to the phenylalanine. Only the CDR3 DNA stays, 39 bases, in frame from base 1. This clonotype has a handful of counts. Its antigen remains undetermined. There are no base qualities to consult, and no much larger clone falls within one base. The protocol used for the library was 5' RACE. The instrument was an Illumina HiSeq 2500. A second about 7 to 12 cycle PCR used a sample-barcoded 5' primer and a J-beta primer mix. Each TCR beta cDNA molecule received a unique molecular identifier from a template-switch 5' adaptor carrying 12 random nucleotides. Each sample yielded at least 3 million CDR3-containing paired-end reads. First-strand cDNA synthesis was performed from all RNA using the Mint cDNA synthesis kit, with priming by a TRBC-specific oligonucleotide. All cDNA was treated with uracil-DNA glycosylase and then went through a first 18-cycle PCR with the universal primers M1SS and BC2_uni_R. For the original study's pipeline: Normalization of each sample was performed by random selection of 1 million high-quality reads, each carrying a distinct molecular identifier. Reads sharing molecular identifiers were discarded rather than binned into consensus sequences. MiTCR, set to a Q25 quality threshold and the strictest error-elimination algorithm, was used for CDR3 identification, clonotype clustering and error correction. Lower-bound total TCR beta diversity was estimated with a nonparametric unseen species model using Euler transformation. In TCRdb, the public reads were trimmed at Q25 with fastp and aligned with MiXCR, with productive beta chains retained. Every entry covers one CDR3 protein and lists the most common genes and DNA from its rows. In this record, the V and J calls reflect TCRdb's handling and not the investigators' own analysis. The sample table shows approximately 820,000 distinct CDR3 sequences, and roughly 44% are seen once. The biggest ten clones account for roughly 19% of the sample.

Systemically healthy Caucasian individuals from Russia, 39 in total and aged roughly 6 to 90 years, were included as donors. Ten milliliters of peripheral blood were drawn from each donor into EDTA-treated Vacutainer tubes. PBMCs were isolated by Ficoll-Paque density-gradient centrifugation, with at least 7 million obtained per sample. Total RNA was extracted from PBMCs with Trizol reagent, with at least 6 micrograms obtained per sample. Naive CD45RAhigh/CD27high T cell percentages were measured by flow cytometry on a PBMC aliquot from every donor. The sample comprised blood. The sequence was obtained from a man in his sixties in good health. The chain is assembled from TRBV5-1 and TRBJ2-5; confidence is insufficient to name the D gene. CDR3 sequence: CASSYAPEETQYF. The base sequence is TGCGCCAGCAGCTACGCCCCGGAAGAGACCCAGTACTTC.